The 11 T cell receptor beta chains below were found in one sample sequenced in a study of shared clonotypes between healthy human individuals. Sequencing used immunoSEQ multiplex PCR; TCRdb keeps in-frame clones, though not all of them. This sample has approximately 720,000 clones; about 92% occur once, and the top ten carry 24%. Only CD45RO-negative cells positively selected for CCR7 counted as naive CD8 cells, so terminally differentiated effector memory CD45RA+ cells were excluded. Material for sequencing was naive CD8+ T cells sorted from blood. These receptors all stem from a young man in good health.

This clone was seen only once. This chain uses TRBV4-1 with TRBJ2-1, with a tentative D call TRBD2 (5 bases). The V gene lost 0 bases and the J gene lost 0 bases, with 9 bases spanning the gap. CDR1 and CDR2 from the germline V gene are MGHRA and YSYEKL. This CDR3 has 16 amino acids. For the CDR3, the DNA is TGCGCCAGCAGCCAAGAGGTAGCGAGCTCCTACAATGAGCAGTTCTTC. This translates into CASSQEVASSYNEQFF.

CDR3 DNA: TGTGCCAGCATCCCAATGGGCCGTTCCCAAGTATCTTTAAACACCGATAGTCAGCCCCAGCATTTT. Translation: CASIPMGRSQVSLNTDSQPQHF. This chain links TRBV9 with TRBJ1-5; D is ambiguous. V lost 6 bases to trimming and J lost 6 bases, with 40 bases between them. CDR1 SGDLS and CDR2 YYNGEE come from the germline V gene. The CDR3 consists of 22 residues.

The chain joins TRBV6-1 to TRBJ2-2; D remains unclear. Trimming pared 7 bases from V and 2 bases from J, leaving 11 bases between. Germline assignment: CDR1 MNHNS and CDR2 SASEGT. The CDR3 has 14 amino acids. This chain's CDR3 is CASTYSSNTGELFF. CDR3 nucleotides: TGTGCCAGCACCTACAGTAGCAACACCGGGGAGCTGTTTTTT.

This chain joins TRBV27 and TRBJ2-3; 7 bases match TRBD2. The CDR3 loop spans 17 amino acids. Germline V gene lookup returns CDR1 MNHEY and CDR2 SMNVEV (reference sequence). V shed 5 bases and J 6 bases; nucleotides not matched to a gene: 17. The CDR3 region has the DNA TGTGCCAGCAGTCTTCTCGGACTAGTGAGGCACACTGATACGCAGTATTTT. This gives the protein CASSLLGLVRHTDTQYF.

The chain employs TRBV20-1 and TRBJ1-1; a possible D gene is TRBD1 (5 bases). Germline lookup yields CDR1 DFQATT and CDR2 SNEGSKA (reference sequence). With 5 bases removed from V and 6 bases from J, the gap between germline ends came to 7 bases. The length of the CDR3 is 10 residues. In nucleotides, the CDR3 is TGCAGTGCTGGGGACTCTGAAGCTTTCTTT. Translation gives CSAGDSEAFF.

DNA of the CDR3: TGCGCCAGCAGCTCGGAATTCACAGATACGCAGTATTTT. Amino acid sequence: CASSSEFTDTQYF. V gene TRBV5-1 combines with J gene TRBJ2-3, with D unclear. The CDR3 runs to 13 residues. V was pared by 3 bases and J by 2 bases, with 7 bases between. Germline V gene data show CDR1 as SGHRS and CDR2 as YFSETQ.

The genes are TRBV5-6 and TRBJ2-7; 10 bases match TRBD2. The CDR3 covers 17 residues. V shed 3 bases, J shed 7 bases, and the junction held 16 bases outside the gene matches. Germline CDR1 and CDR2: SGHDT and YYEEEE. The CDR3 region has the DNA TGTGCCAGCAGCTCCGTTGTCAGGAGGACTAGCGGAAAAGAGCAGTACTTC. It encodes CASSSVVRRTSGKEQYF.

The CDR3 protein is CASSFAALDTIYF. As DNA, the CDR3 is TGTGCCAGCAGCTTCGCGGCCTTGGACACCATATATTTT. V usage is TRBV7-9 and J usage is TRBJ1-3; D remains unclear. The CDR3 is made up of 13 amino acids. Germline V lookup: CDR1 SEHNR, CDR2 FQNEAQ (reference sequence). Trimming removed 3 bases from V and 8 bases from J, with 11 bases in between.

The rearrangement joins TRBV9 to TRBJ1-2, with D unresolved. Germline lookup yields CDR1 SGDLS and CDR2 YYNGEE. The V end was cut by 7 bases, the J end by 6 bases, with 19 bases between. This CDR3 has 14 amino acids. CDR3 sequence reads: CASFRWGSGNGYTF. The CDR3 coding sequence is TGTGCCAGCTTCAGATGGGGAAGCGGGAATGGCTACACCTTC.

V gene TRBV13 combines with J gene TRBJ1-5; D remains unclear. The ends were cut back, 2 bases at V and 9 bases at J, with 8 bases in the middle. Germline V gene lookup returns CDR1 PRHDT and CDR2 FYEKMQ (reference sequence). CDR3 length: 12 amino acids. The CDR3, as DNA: TGTGCCAGCAGCTTACTCGGCGGGCCCCAGCATTTT. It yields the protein CASSLLGGPQHF. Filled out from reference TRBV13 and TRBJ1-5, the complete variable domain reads AAGVIQSPRHLIKEKRETATLKCYPIPRHDTVYWYQQGPGQDPQFLISFYEKMQSDKGSIPDRFSAQQFSDYHSELNMSSLELGDSALYFCASSLLGGPQHFGDGTRLSIL.

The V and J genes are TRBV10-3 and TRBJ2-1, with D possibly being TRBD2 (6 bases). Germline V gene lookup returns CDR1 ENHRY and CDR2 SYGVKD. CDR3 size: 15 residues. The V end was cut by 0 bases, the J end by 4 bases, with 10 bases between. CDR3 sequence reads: CAISESLAEYNEQFF. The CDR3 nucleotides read TGTGCCATCAGTGAGTCTTTAGCGGAATACAATGAGCAGTTCTTC.